The TCR beta chain described here comes from a study of OX40 agonist ivuxolimab in advanced cancers. Notes on the research overall: Ivuxolimab was a fully human IgG2 agonistic monoclonal antibody targeting the costimulatory receptor OX40 (CD134). Patients were allowed to have had prior anti-PD-1, anti-PD-L1 or anti-CTLA-4 therapy, and approximately 40% of the dose-escalation patients had previously received checkpoint inhibitors. Of the roughly 53 patients in dose escalation, 19 had hepatocellular carcinoma, approximately 15 had melanoma, 9 had renal cell carcinoma and 9 had head and neck cancer. The point of sequencing TCRbeta in the periphery was to test whether ivuxolimab changed TCR sequence diversity and drove clonal T-cell expansion. Partial responses occurred in three dose-escalation patients: two with cutaneous melanoma and one with hepatocellular carcinoma. Intravenous ivuxolimab was administered to patients every 2 weeks at six dose levels: 0.01, 0.1, 0.3, 1.5, 3 and 10 mg/kg. A male proportion of around 81% and a mean age of approximately 60 years, ranging from about 20 to 80, were recorded for the dose-escalation cohort. The monotherapy dose-escalation portion (N = 52 patients) of the phase I ivuxolimab trial is reported in the paper. Results the study describes overall, beyond this receptor: Which antigens the clonally expanded peripheral T cells were specific for was not determined. In the 0.1-3.0 mg/kg groups, partial responders were among the patients with the lowest normalized peripheral clonal expansion, particularly in CD8+ T cells. On average, CD8+ T cells showed more expanded clones than CD4+ T cells after ivuxolimab. Low levels of normalized T-cell clonal expansion were also seen in some nonresponding patients. At doses from 0.1 to 3.0 mg/kg, clonal expansion was seen in both CD4+ and CD8+ blood T cells between baseline and week 6.

About this clone: Its cognate antigen has yet to be identified. The record has no base qualities; no much larger clone is one base away.

Genomic DNA was isolated from the sorted cells so that the TCRbeta CDR3 region could be sequenced. TCRbeta CDR3 regions were sequenced using the immunoSEQ Assay. TCRdb limited this immuneACCESS table to in-frame rearrangements with V and J called. A share of clones is missing; checked studies link under half to unresolved V genes, and the rest is unexplained. The sample data list about 25,000 clones, and approximately 83% of these were observed just once. In total, the top ten clones hold roughly 15% of the sample. Patients with autoimmune disease history or receiving systemic immunosuppression were excluded from the trial. Peripheral blood for TCR sequencing was drawn from every dose cohort at baseline, at cycle 4 day 1 and at cycle 7 day 1. The samples were taken from a phase I, first-in-human, multicenter, open-label dose-escalation trial of ivuxolimab. Adults with locally advanced or metastatic head and neck squamous cell, hepatocellular, melanoma or renal cell carcinoma were enrolled in the trial. Before TCR sequencing, CD4+ T cells and CD8+ T cells were sorted from peripheral blood as separate populations.

The junction shows trimming of 5 bases on V and 6 bases on J, and the gene matches do not reach 2 bases of it. The CDR3 contains 13 residues, cysteine and phenylalanine counted. Solely the CDR3 DNA is kept, with 39 bases framed from the first base. The germline V gene encodes CDR1 MDHEN and CDR2 SYDVKM. This material consisted of CD4+ or CD8+ T cells sorted from blood, taken in a trial of the OX40 agonist ivuxolimab. The chain joins TRBV28 to TRBJ1-4; 8 bases in between match TRBD1. The clonotype comes from an adult with an advanced solid tumor such as melanoma, head and neck, liver or kidney cancer. The encoded CDR3 is CASSTGQDEKLFF. The bases read TGTGCCAGCAGTACGGGACAGGATGAAAAACTGTTTTTT.